This is a list of T cell receptor beta chains from one sample in a study of shared clonotypes between healthy human individuals. Sequencing was performed with immunoSEQ multiplex PCR; in TCRdb, only in-frame clones are kept and a portion is missing. The sample consists of 1.4 million or so clones, approximately 98.5% of them appearing once. The sample taken for sequencing was naive CD4+ T cells sorted from blood. Receptors were obtained from a man under 40 in good health. Both conserved end residues are part of each CDR3. The order of the fields is D gene, V gene, J gene, clone size, CDR3 DNA, CDR3 protein. D genes are given only for firm matches. Rows may omit the clone size; those that give it use once, few, many or a size class.

NA,TRBV7-2,TRBJ1-4,once,TGTGCCAGCAGCTTATACCATCCGGATGAAAAACTGTTTTTT,CASSLYHPDEKLFF
NA,TRBV28,TRBJ2-7,NA,TGTGCCAGCAGCCCCGAGCGGAAGAGCTCCTACGAGCAGTACTTC,CASSPERKSSYEQYF
NA,TRBV4-1,TRBJ2-7,NA,TGCGCCAGCAGCGCCCATGGAAACGAGCAGTACTTC,CASSAHGNEQYF
TRBD1,TRBV5-4,TRBJ2-2,NA,TGTGCCAGCAGCCTAGACAGGGGGCCTCCCCCCGGGGAGCTGTTTTTT,CASSLDRGPPPGELFF
NA,TRBV7-2,TRBJ2-6,NA,TGTGCCAGCAGCCCAAGTACAGGAAGAGGGTCTGGGGCCAACGTCCTGACTTTC,CASSPSTGRGSGANVLTF
TRBD1,TRBV5-4,TRBJ2-7,once,TGTGCCAGCAGCTCTAAGACAGGGAGAAACGAGCAGTACTTC,CASSSKTGRNEQYF
TRBD1,TRBV6-5,TRBJ2-3,NA,TGTGCCAGCAGTTACTTTGGGACAGGGCACACAGATACGCAGTATTTT,CASSYFGTGHTDTQYF
TRBD2,TRBV5-4,TRBJ2-5,NA,TGTGCCAGCAGCCCCCCCGGGGGGGAGACCCAGTACTTC,CASSPPGGETQYF
TRBD2,TRBV6-1,TRBJ2-1,once,TGTGCCAGCAGTGCCCTCGGGGGCGGGAGGTGGAATGAGCAGTTCTTC,CASSALGGGRWNEQFF
TRBD1,TRBV5-1,TRBJ2-2,once,TGCGCCAGCAGCTTGGAGGGGGCTGGCACCGGGGAGCTGTTTTTT,CASSLEGAGTGELFF
TRBD1,TRBV9,TRBJ1-1,NA,TGTGCCAGCAGCGATTTACAGGGGGCGGGCACTGAAGCTTTCTTT,CASSDLQGAGTEAFF
TRBD2,TRBV7-3,TRBJ2-1,NA,TGTGCCAGCCGGGAAGCGGGAGCCCACAATGAGCAGTTCTTC,CASREAGAHNEQFF
NA,TRBV11-2,TRBJ2-7,NA,TGTGCCAGCAGCGCCGGCCTCTACGAGCAGTACTTC,CASSAGLYEQYF
TRBD1,TRBV7-2,TRBJ2-7,NA,TGTGCCAGCAGCTCTCACGGGACAGGGCTCCGCGAGCAGTACTTC,CASSSHGTGLREQYF
NA,TRBV5-1,TRBJ2-1,NA,TGCGCCAGCAGCCTAATTCAATCCAATGAGCAGTTCTTC,CASSLIQSNEQFF
TRBD2,TRBV5-1,TRBJ2-1,NA,TGCGCCAGCAGCTTAGCGACTAGCGGGAGTTTTTATGAGCAGTTCTTC,CASSLATSGSFYEQFF
NA,TRBV7-2,TRBJ2-6,once,TGTGCCAGCAGCTTTGGACAGCTGATAAGCTCTGGGGCCAACGTCCTGACTTTC,CASSFGQLISSGANVLTF
NA,TRBV5-4,TRBJ2-7,NA,TGTGCCAGCAGCTTGAGTCCGGACGGTTCCTACGAGCAGTACTTC,CASSLSPDGSYEQYF
TRBD2,TRBV5-1,TRBJ2-1,NA,TGCGCCAGCAGCTTGGCGGGGGGCAATGAGCAGTTCTTC,CASSLAGGNEQFF
NA,TRBV5-1,TRBJ1-1,NA,TGCGCCAGCAGCTTGCACCGATCTAACACTGAAGCTTTCTTT,CASSLHRSNTEAFF
NA,TRBV27,TRBJ1-5,NA,TGTGCCAGCAGTTTCGTCAAGGTTAGGGTCATTAGCAATCAGCCCCAGCATTTT,CASSFVKVRVISNQPQHF
NA,TRBV20-1,TRBJ1-4,once,TGCAGTGCTAGAACGAGTGAAAAACTGTTTTTT,CSARTSEKLFF
TRBD1,TRBV5-4,TRBJ2-7,NA,TGTGCCAGCAGCTTTAGGGACAGGGGAATTAGCGGGCGCTACGAGCAGTACTTC,CASSFRDRGISGRYEQYF
NA,TRBV19,TRBJ1-1,NA,TGTGCCAGTATCACGACAGTAAAAGCTTTCTTT,CASITTVKAFF
TRBD1,TRBV2,TRBJ2-3,NA,TGTGCCAGCAGTGAACTAAGAGGACAGGGCTTTAGAGATACGCAGTATTTT,CASSELRGQGFRDTQYF
NA,TRBV10-3,TRBJ2-7,NA,TGTGCCATCAGAGACAGTTTCTGCTTC,CAIRDSFCF
TRBD1,TRBV6-6,TRBJ2-7,NA,TGTGCCAGCAGCCCCCGGGACAGGGCATCCTACGAGCAGTACTTC,CASSPRDRASYEQYF
NA,TRBV5-5,TRBJ2-1,NA,TGTGCCAGCAGCTTGTTTGGCAGCTACAATGAGCAGTTCTTC,CASSLFGSYNEQFF
NA,TRBV5-6,TRBJ2-4,NA,TGTGCCAGCAGCTTCGGGATTTCAGCCAAAAACATTCAGTACTTC,CASSFGISAKNIQYF